This record covers a single T cell receptor (beta chain). The entry originates in a study of blood T cell repertoires in COVID-19. Turning to the study itself: Nucleic acid was either cDNA or gDNA, and it came from T cells, B-cell-depleted T cells, or PBMCs.

Clones were sequenced by immunoSEQ multiplex PCR, and TCRdb holds only the in-frame ones, with some missing. The sample lists roughly 500,000 clones, 80% to 90% occurring once. While infection was still active, Seattle patients were enrolled and then followed longitudinally. The CDR3 length is 14 residues. V shed 1 base and J shed 5 bases, with 12 bases lying between them. Germline CDR1 is SGDLS and CDR2 is YYNGEE. The source of this sequence is a man younger than 35 with COVID-19, enrolled during active disease. The sequencing sample was made of peripheral blood. The chain uses TRBV9 and TRBJ2-5; D gene unclear. The CDR3 nucleotides are TGTGCCAGCAGCGTATCCGCGGTTGAGGAGACCCAGTACTTC. This translates into CASSVSAVEETQYF.